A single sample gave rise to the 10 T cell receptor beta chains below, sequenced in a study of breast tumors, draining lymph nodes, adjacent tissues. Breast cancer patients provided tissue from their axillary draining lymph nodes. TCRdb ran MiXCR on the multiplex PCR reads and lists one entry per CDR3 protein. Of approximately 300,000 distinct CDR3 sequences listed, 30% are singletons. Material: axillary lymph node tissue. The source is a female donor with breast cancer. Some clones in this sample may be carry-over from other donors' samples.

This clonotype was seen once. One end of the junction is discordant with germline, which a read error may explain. The CDR3 is CASSVAGISGANVLAF. DNA of the CDR3: TGTGCCAGCAGTGTAGCGGGGATCTCTGGGGCCAACGTCCTGGCTTTC. The rearrangement links TRBV6-2 or TRBV6-3 to TRBJ2-6; 8 nucleotides align to TRBD2. The CDR3 extends over 16 amino acids. Germline CDR1 MNHEY, CDR2 SVGEGT.

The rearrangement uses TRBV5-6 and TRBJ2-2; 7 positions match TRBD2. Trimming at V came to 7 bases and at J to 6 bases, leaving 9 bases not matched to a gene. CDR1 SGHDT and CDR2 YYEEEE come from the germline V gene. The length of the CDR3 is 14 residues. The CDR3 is CASGTTPGAGELFF. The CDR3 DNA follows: TGTGCCAGCGGGACTACACCCGGGGCCGGGGAGCTGTTTTTT.

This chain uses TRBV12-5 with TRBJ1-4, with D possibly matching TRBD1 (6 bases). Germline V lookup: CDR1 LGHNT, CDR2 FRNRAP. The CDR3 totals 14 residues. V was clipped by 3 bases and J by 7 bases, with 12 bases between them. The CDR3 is CASGLQGEREKLFF. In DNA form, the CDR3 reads TGTGCTAGTGGTTTACAGGGAGAACGTGAAAAACTGTTTTTT.

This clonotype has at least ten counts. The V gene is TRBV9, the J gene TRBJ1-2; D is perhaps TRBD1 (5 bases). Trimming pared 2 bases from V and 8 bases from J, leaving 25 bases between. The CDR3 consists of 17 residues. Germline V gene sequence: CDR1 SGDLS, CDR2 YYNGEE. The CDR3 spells CASSVPRGRVRDGGYTF. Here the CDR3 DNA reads TGTGCCAGCAGCGTGCCTAGAGGCAGGGTCAGAGATGGCGGCTACACCTTC.

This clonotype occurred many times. The CDR3 protein is CASSIDRWNQPQHF. The CDR3 bases are TGTGCCAGTAGTATAGATCGGTGGAATCAGCCCCAGCATTTT. This chain links TRBV19 with TRBJ1-5; D is unclear. This CDR3 comprises 14 residues. Deletions cut 0 bases from V and 4 bases from J, with 7 bases between. Germline V lookup: CDR1 LNHDA, CDR2 SQIVND (reference sequence).

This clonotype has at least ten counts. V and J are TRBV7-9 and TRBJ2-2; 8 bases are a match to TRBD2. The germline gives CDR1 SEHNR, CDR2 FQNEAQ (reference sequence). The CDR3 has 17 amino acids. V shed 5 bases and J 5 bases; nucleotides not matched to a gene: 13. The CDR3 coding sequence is TGTGCCAGCAGCGCCGTCCGGGGGGGCCCGCGTACCGGGGAGCTGTTTTTT. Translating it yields CASSAVRGGPRTGELFF. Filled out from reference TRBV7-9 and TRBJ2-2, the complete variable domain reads DTGVSQNPRHKITKRGQNVTFRCDPISEHNRLYWYRQTLGQGPEFLTYFQNEAQLEKSRLLSDRFSAERPKGSFSTLEIQRTEQGDSAMYLCASSAVRGGPRTGELFFGEGSRLTVL.

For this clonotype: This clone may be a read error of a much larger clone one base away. DNA of the CDR3: TGTGCCAGCAGGCGGACTAGCGGGAGCTCCTGCAATGAGCAGTTCTTC. Its translation: CASRRTSGSSCNEQFF. The rearrangement links TRBV6-6 to TRBJ2-1; 13 bases line up with TRBD2. This CDR3 has 16 amino acids. Germline V CDR1 and CDR2: MNHNY, SVGAGI (reference sequence).

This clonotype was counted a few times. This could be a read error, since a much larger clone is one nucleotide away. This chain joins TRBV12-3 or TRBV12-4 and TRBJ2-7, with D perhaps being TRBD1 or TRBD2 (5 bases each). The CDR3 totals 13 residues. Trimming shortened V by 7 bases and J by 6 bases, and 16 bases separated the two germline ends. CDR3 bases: TGTGCCAGCACGGACCATTCGAGGGGCGAGCAGTACTTC. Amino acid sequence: CASTDHSRGEQYF.

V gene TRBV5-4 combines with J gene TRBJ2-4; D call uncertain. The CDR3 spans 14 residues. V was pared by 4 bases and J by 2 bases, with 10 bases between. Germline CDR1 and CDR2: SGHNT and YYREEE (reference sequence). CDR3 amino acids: CASSPTQSKNIQYF. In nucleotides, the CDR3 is TGTGCCAGCAGCCCGACCCAGTCCAAAAACATTCAGTACTTC.

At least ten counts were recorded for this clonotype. The CDR3 nucleotides are TGTGCCAGCAGTTACTCGATTCAGAGAACAGATACGCAGTATTTT. Encoded protein: CASSYSIQRTDTQYF. The chain recombines TRBV6-5 with TRBJ2-3; D is undetermined. Looked up from germline, CDR1 is MNHEY and CDR2 is SVGAGI. This CDR3 contains 15 residues. V was shortened by 0 bases and J by 3 bases, with 10 bases between the two germline ends.